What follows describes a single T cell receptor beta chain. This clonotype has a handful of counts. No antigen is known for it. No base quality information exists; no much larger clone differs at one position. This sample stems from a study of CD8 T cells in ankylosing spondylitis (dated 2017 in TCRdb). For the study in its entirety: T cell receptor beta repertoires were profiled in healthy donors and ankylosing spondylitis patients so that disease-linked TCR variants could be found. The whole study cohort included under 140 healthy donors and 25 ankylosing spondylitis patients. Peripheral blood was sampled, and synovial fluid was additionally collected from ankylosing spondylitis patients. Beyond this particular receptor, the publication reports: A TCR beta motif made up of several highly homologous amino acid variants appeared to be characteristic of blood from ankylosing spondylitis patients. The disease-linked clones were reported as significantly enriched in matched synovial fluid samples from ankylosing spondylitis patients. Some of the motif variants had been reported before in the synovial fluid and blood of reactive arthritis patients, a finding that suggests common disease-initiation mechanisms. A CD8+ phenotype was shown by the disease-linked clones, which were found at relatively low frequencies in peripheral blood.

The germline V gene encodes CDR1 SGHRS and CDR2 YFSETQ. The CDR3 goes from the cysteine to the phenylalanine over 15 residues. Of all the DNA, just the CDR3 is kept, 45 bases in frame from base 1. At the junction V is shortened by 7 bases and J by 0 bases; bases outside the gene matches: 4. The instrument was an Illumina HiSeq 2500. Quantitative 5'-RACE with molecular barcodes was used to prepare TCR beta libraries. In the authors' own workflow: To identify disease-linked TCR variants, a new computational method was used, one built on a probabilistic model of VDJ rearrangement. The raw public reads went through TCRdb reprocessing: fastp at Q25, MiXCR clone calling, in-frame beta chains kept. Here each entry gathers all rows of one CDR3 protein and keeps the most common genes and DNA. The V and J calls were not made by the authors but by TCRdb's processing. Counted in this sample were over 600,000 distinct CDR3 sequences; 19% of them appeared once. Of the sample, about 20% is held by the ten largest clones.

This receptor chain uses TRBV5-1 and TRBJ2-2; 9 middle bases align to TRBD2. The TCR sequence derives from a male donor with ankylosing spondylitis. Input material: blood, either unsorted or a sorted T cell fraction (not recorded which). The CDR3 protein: CASGPSGANTGELFF. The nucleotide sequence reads TGCGCCAGCGGTCCTAGCGGGGCGAACACCGGGGAGCTGTTTTTT. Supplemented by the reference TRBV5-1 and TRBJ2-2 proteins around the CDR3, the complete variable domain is KAGVTQTPRYLIKTRGQQVTLSCSPISGHRSVSWYQQTPGQGLQFLFEYFSETQRNKGNFPGRFSGRQFSNSRSEMNVSTLELGDSALYLCASGPSGANTGELFFGEGSRLTVL.